This T cell receptor beta chain was retrieved from a study of T cell responses to AZD1222 COVID-19 vaccine. Study-level background: Second-dose timings of about 4 or about 12 weeks were pooled. Study-wide results and caveats: Vaccine-associated CD4 TCRs ranged over spike, dominating at 160-218 and 743-854.

The CDR3 has 14 residues. The germline gives CDR1 LGHDT, CDR2 YNNKEL (reference sequence). V lost 1 base, J lost 8 bases, and 8 bases stayed unmatched. Generated by immunoSEQ multiplex PCR, the TCRdb table keeps only in-frame clones and is missing some. The profile shows around 160,000 clones, 88% of them singletons. This clone was counted once. Its specificity is not known. This TCR was recovered from an adult in good health. The V and J genes are TRBV3-1 (or the pseudogene TRBV3-2) and TRBJ2-7, with 7 positions matching TRBD2. The sequenced sample was peripheral blood, obtained on day 0 of AZD1222 vaccination. Here the CDR3 reads CASSQGGSVKQQYF. The DNA of the CDR3 is TGTGCCAGCAGCCAAGGCGGGAGTGTTAAACAGCAGTACTTC.